One sample yielded the 18 T cell receptor beta chains listed below, sequenced in a study of CD8+CD57+ T cells in acquired aplastic anemia. Patients chosen for sequencing had shown CD8+CD57+ cell expansion by flow cytometry. According to the study, genomic DNA was the template for TCR beta VDJ and CDR3 profiling. TCRdb re-derived calls from the reads in MiXCR, one entry per CDR3 protein. This sample yields 270,000 or so distinct CDR3 sequences, of which approximately 80% are seen a single time; approximately 40% belongs to the top ten. Sequenced: sorted CD4+, CD8+, or CD8+CD57+ T cells (not recorded which) from PBMCs. The receptor set was obtained from a human donor with aplastic anemia.

The genes are TRBV7-9 and TRBJ1-4; D possibly corresponds to TRBD1 (5 bases). Germline CDR1 reads SEHNR; CDR2 reads FQNEAQ (reference sequence). This CDR3 is 14 amino acids long. V gave up 1 base and J gave up 16 bases, with 19 bases separating them. The CDR3 loop reads CASSLGGKGESPFF. The CDR3 bases are TGTGCCAGCAGCTTAGGGGGGAAAGGTGAATCACCGTTTTTT.

A note on this clonotype: Lacking the conserved final phenylalanine or tryptophan, this CDR3 likely reflects a read error. The DNA is left out, because the CDR3 cannot be placed on it with certainty; the CDR3 is given as TCRdb lists it. The J gene is TRBJ2-3, the V gene TRBV7-8; the table names TRBD2, a call not compared with the DNA. Counting both end residues, the CDR3 totals 13 amino acids. The germline V gene has CDR1 SGHVS and CDR2 FQNEAQ. CDR3 protein: CASSLGGSPETQY.

The chain is built from TRBV9 and TRBJ1-2, with D maybe TRBD1 (5 bases). Germline CDR1 and CDR2: SGDLS and YYNGEE. This CDR3 comprises 13 residues. V was pared by 2 bases and J by 4 bases, with 9 bases between. The CDR3 protein is CASSVGGAYGYTF. For the CDR3, the DNA is TGTGCCAGCAGCGTCGGGGGTGCCTATGGCTACACCTTC. The complete variable domain, with remaining parts taken from reference TRBV9 and TRBJ1-2, reads DSGVTQTPKHLITATGQRVTLRCSPRSGDLSVYWYQQSLDQGLQFLIQYYNGEERAKGNILERFSAQQFPDLHSELNLSSLELGDSALYFCASSVGGAYGYTFGSGTRLTVV.

This clonotype was detected once. The rearrangement joins TRBV7-2 to TRBJ1-1, with D perhaps matching TRBD1 (5 bases). Germline CDR1 SGHTA, CDR2 FQGNSA. The CDR3 has 15 amino acids. The germline V and J ends were trimmed by 4 bases and 14 bases, with 26 bases remaining between them. CDR3 sequence reads: CASSSDRTGDPPAFF. CDR3 coding DNA: TGTGCCAGCAGCTCGGATCGCACAGGTGACCCTCCAGCGTTCTTT.

This chain links TRBV9 with TRBJ2-1, with D uncertain. Germline CDR1 is SGDLS and CDR2 is YYNGEE. The V gene lost 0 bases and the J gene lost 5 bases, with 6 bases spanning the gap. The CDR3 runs to 13 residues. CDR3 bases: TGTGCCAGCAGCGTAGCACAGAACAATGAGCAGTTCTTC. This gives the protein CASSVAQNNEQFF.

The J gene is TRBJ1-2, the V gene TRBV20-1; D gene unclear. The V and J ends lost 1 base and 8 bases respectively, with 14 bases between them. Germline-derived CDR1 and CDR2 are DFQATT and SNEGSKA (reference sequence). The CDR3 extends over 13 amino acids. The CDR3 DNA reads TGCAGTGCTAGAGTCAGAGACAAGGGAGGCTACACCTTC. This gives the protein CSARVRDKGGYTF.

The rearrangement links TRBV11-2 to TRBJ1-5, with a weak D call TRBD1 (6 bases). The ends were cut back, 1 base at V and 0 bases at J, with 13 bases in the middle. The V gene's germline CDR1 is SGHAT and CDR2 FQNNGV. This CDR3 has 17 amino acids. CDR3 region: CASSLADRPNSNQPQHF. The CDR3 bases are TGTGCCAGCAGCTTAGCCGACAGGCCTAATAGCAATCAGCCCCAGCATTTT.

This chain uses TRBV2 with TRBJ1-2; the D gene could be TRBD1 or TRBD2 (6 bases each). The DNA end favors TRBJ2-7, so the J call may be wrong. Germline V CDR1 and CDR2: SNHLY, FYNNEI. CDR3 length: 15 amino acids. The CDR3 is CASSVTGGADYEQYF. The CDR3 coding sequence is TGTGCCAGCAGCGTCACCGGGGGCGCCGACTACGAGCAGTACTTC.

This clonotype turned up a few times. V usage is TRBV7-8 and J usage is TRBJ1-2; D is possibly TRBD1 (5 bases). This CDR3 comprises 13 residues. Trimming removed 4 bases at V and 5 bases at J, with 11 bases between. The V gene's germline CDR1 is SGHVS and CDR2 FQNEAQ. The DNA for the CDR3 is TGTGCCAGCAGCTCTTCAGGGAGATATGGCTACACCTTC. It codes for CASSSSGRYGYTF.

This clonotype was observed a single time. Because it lacks the conserved phenylalanine or tryptophan at the end, this CDR3 is likely a read error. It is unclear where the CDR3 begins or ends on the DNA, so no DNA is shown, and the CDR3 is as TCRdb lists it. The J gene is TRBJ2-4, the V gene TRBV7-2; no check of the table's D call, TRBD1, against the DNA was made. Germline loops: CDR1 SGHTA, CDR2 FQGNSA. The CDR3 adds up to 12 amino acids, both ends counted. This chain's CDR3 is CASSLAGDADYV.

This chain joins TRBV19 and TRBJ2-3; 10 bases match TRBD2. Looked up from germline, CDR1 is LNHDA and CDR2 is SQIVND (reference sequence). The CDR3 length is 17 residues. The trim removed 5 bases at V and 3 bases at J, leaving 11 bases unmatched. The CDR3 reads CASSYGALAGETDTQYF. The CDR3 DNA is TGTGCCAGTAGTTACGGCGCTCTAGCGGGAGAGACAGATACGCAGTATTTT.

With respect to this clonotype: Lacking the conserved final phenylalanine or tryptophan, this CDR3 likely reflects a read error. Because the CDR3's place on the DNA is in doubt, the DNA is left out and the CDR3 is given as listed by TCRdb. The chain joins TRBV9 to TRBJ2-4. Germline CDR1 SGDLS, CDR2 YYNGEE. The CDR3 spans 12 amino acids, including both terminal residues. CDR3 amino acids: CASGVASTVQED.

Comments on this clonotype: One junction end disagrees with the germline gene, perhaps due to a read error. This sequence joins TRBV7-8 and TRBJ2-3, with D uncertain. CDR3 length: 13 residues. Looked up from germline, CDR1 is SGHVS and CDR2 is FQNEAQ. DNA of the CDR3: TGTGCCAGCAGCTTTGATCCAGACGAGACACCCCTTTTT. This sequence encodes CASSFDPDETPLF. Drawing the rest from reference TRBV7-8 and TRBJ2-3, the complete variable domain is GAGVSQSPRYKVAKRGQDVALRCDPISGHVSLFWYQQALGQGPEFLTYFQNEAQLDKSGLPSDRFFAERPEGSVSTLKIQRTQQEDSAVYLCASSFDPDETPLFGPGTRLTVL.

Regarding this clonotype: It is likely a read error, because the conserved phenylalanine at the end of the CDR3 is missing. It is unclear where the CDR3 begins or ends on the DNA, so no DNA is shown, and the CDR3 is as TCRdb lists it. The chain couples TRBV9 to TRBJ2-3; the D call of TRBD2 is as the table states it, not checked on the DNA. The CDR3 extends over 12 residues, inclusive of both ends. CDR1 and CDR2 from the germline V gene are SGDLS and YYNGEE. This CDR3 is CASSVGPEGQES.

This sequence joins TRBV7-3 and TRBJ1-2; unclear D gene. Germline V gene sequence: CDR1 SGHTA, CDR2 FQGTGA. The CDR3 loop spans 16 amino acids. Trimming took 2 bases from V and 11 from J, leaving 24 bases between them. The CDR3 region has the DNA TGTGCCAGCAGCTTAGCAGGCGGAGGGCACGATGAAGCTTACACCTTC. Encoded protein: CASSLAGGGHDEAYTF. Combining the CDR3 with reference TRBV7-3 and TRBJ1-2 gives the whole variable domain GAGVSQTPSNKVTEKGKYVELRCDPISGHTALYWYRQSLGQGPEFLIYFQGTGAADDSGLPNDRFFAVRPEGSVSTLKIQRTERGDSAVYLCASSLAGGGHDEAYTFGSGTRLTVV.

This clonotype showed up just once. The CDR3: CASSFHPDGTDLYYF. The CDR3 nucleotides read TGTGCCAGCAGCTTTCATCCAGACGGGACAGACCTTTACTACTTC. The J gene is TRBJ2-7, the V gene TRBV7-8; 7 bases are shared with TRBD1. Germline V gene sequence: CDR1 SGHVS, CDR2 FQNEAQ. The CDR3 spans 15 residues. Trimming removed 3 bases from V and 13 bases from J; junction bases left unmatched: 18.

The V call is TRBV20-1, the J call TRBJ1-1; no clear D gene. V was pared by 3 bases and J by 2 bases, with 10 bases between. There are 13 residues in the CDR3. Germline assignment: CDR1 DFQATT and CDR2 SNEGSKA (reference sequence). CDR3 bases: TGCAGTGCTAGTCCCGATAGCAACACTGAAGCTTTCTTT. Its protein is CSASPDSNTEAFF.

The CDR3 region has the DNA TGCGCCAGCAGTGGGCAGAACTACGAGCAGTACTTC. Its protein product is CASSGQNYEQYF. The chain couples TRBV10-2 to TRBJ2-7; unclear D gene. The V and J ends lost 4 bases and 3 bases respectively, with 7 bases between them. The CDR3 has 12 residues. The germline V gene has CDR1 WSHSY and CDR2 SAAADI.